A single sample gave rise to the 7 T cell receptor beta chains below, sequenced in a study of T cells in Graves' hyperthyroidism and ophthalmopathy. Authors of the study amplified TCR beta CDR3 regions from RNA transcripts. A first-round RT-PCR of the TCR CDR3 used the HTBI primer set. TCRdb analysed the multiplex PCR reads with MiXCR anew, one entry per CDR3 protein. The sample contains 480,000 or so distinct CDR3 sequences, over 35% of which appear only once. The sequencing sample was made of peripheral blood or thyroid tissue (not recorded which). The receptors come from an adult woman with Graves' disease, either hyperthyroidism or ophthalmopathy (not recorded which).

In this sample, this clonotype turned up a few times. V is TRBV14 and J is TRBJ1-3; 8 nucleotides line up with TRBD1. Trimming at V came to 1 base and at J to 2 bases, leaving 1 base not matched to a gene. The CDR3 extends over 15 amino acids. CDR1 and CDR2 (germline): SGHDN, FVKESK. This chain's CDR3 is CASSQGTGPGNTIYF. The CDR3 coding sequence is TGTGCCAGCAGCCAAGGGACAGGGCCTGGAAACACCATATATTTT.

V and J are TRBV7-2 and TRBJ1-6; no clear D gene. With 7 bases removed from V and 3 bases from J, the gap between germline ends came to 13 bases. CDR3 length equals 15 residues. CDR1 is SGHTA, CDR2 FQGNSA, per germline. CDR3 sequence: CASNPAGVYNSPLHF. The DNA of the CDR3 is TGTGCCAGCAACCCCGCGGGAGTCTATAATTCACCCCTCCACTTT.

This sequence joins TRBV2 and TRBJ1-3, with no clear D. V dropped 9 bases and J dropped 0 bases, with 12 bases sitting between them. Germline V gives CDR1 SNHLY, CDR2 FYNNEI. The CDR3 contains 14 residues. CDR3 sequence: CASGGRSSGNTIYF. The CDR3 nucleotides are TGTGCCAGTGGAGGACGGAGCTCTGGAAACACCATATATTTT.

This clonotype has more than one count but fewer than ten. V gene TRBV10-3 combines with J gene TRBJ2-5, with unresolved D. The CDR3 extends over 13 amino acids. CDR1 is ENHRY and CDR2 is SYGVKD in the germline V gene. Trimming removed 4 bases at V and 1 base at J, with 7 bases between. DNA of the CDR3: TGTGCCATCAGTGCGCACTCCCAAGAGACCCAGTACTTC. The encoded protein is CAISAHSQETQYF.

This chain connects TRBV6-6 to TRBJ2-7, with D tentatively TRBD2 (6 bases). CDR3 size: 14 residues. Germline V lookup: CDR1 MNHNY, CDR2 SVGAGI (reference sequence). V was shortened by 8 bases and J by 1 base, with 15 bases between the two germline ends. The CDR3 reads CASLNLAVSYEQYF. For the CDR3, the DNA is TGTGCCAGCTTAAACTTAGCGGTTTCCTACGAGCAGTACTTC.

V is TRBV5-1 and J is TRBJ1-6; 8 bases agree with TRBD1. This CDR3 has 15 residues. Germline CDR1 and CDR2: SGHRS and YFSETQ. V dropped 0 bases and J dropped 14; count of bases not matched to a gene: 10. CDR3 protein: CASSLEGQVWGSLHF. The CDR3 DNA follows: TGCGCCAGCAGCTTGGAGGGACAGGTGTGGGGGTCCCTCCACTTT.

This chain connects TRBV10-2 to TRBJ1-2, with D perhaps matching TRBD1 (5 bases). The germline gives CDR1 WSHSY, CDR2 SAAADI. V gave up 6 bases and J gave up 4 bases, with 12 bases separating them. This CDR3 spans 13 amino acids. CDR3 coding DNA: TGCGCCAGCAGGGACACAGGCCGCTATGGCTACACCTTC. Translation gives CASRDTGRYGYTF.